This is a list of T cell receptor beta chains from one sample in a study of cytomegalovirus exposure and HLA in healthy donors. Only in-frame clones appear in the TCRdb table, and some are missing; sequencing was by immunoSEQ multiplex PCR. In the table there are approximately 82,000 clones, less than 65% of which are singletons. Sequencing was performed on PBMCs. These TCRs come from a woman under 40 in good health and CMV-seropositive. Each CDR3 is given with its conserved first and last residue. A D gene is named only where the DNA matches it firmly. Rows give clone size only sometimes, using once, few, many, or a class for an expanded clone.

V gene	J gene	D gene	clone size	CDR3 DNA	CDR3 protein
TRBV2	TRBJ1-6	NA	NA	TGTGCCAGCAGTCTGCTGCATCCTGGGCCGATTAATTCACCCCTCCACTTT	CASSLLHPGPINSPLHF
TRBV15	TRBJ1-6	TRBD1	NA	TGTGCCACCAGCACTATCGGGACAGCCATCTATAATTCACCCCTCCACTTT	CATSTIGTAIYNSPLHF
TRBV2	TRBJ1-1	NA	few	TGTGCCAGCAAGACTGAGACGAACACTGAAGCTTTCTTT	CASKTETNTEAFF
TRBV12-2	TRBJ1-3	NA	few	TGTGCAAGTCGCCCACCCCGGTCGGGATGGGATGGAAACACCATATATTTT	CASRPPRSGWDGNTIYF
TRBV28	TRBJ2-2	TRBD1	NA	TGTGCCAGCAGTACGAGACAGGGGGTCGGCACCGGGGAGCTGTTTTTT	CASSTRQGVGTGELFF
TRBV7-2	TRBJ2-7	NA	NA	TGTGCCAGCAGCCAAGGGGCGGTCTACGAGCAGTACTTC	CASSQGAVYEQYF
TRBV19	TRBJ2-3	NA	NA	TGTGCCAGTAGCCCAGGCACAGATACGCAGTATTTT	CASSPGTDTQYF
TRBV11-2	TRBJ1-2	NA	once	TGTGCCAGCAGCTTGAACCGGGGTGGTGGCTATGGCTACACCTTC	CASSLNRGGGYGYTF
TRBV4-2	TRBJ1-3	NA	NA	TGTGCCAGCAGCCAAGAGGAGGCCTTCTCTGGAAACACCATATATTTT	CASSQEEAFSGNTIYF
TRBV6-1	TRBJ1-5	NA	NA	TGTGCCAGCAGTCTCGACAGTTCCAGCAATCAGCCCCAGCATTTT	CASSLDSSSNQPQHF
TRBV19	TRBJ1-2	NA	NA	TGTGCCAGTAGCCTGTCGTCCCGGGACATCCAGTTC	CASSLSSRDIQF
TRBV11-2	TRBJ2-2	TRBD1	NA	TGTGCCAGCAGCTCCCTCCCGGGACAGGGGGACACCGGGGAGCTGTTTTTT	CASSSLPGQGDTGELFF
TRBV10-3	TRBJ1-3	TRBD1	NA	TGTGCCATCAGTGCCGGGACAGCAGGAAACACCATATATTTT	CAISAGTAGNTIYF
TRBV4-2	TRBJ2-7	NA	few	TGTGCCAGCAGCCAAGGCTCTAGTAGCTACGAGCAGTACTTC	CASSQGSSSYEQYF
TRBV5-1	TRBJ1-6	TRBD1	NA	TGCGCCAGCAGCCCGGGACAGGACTCCTATAATTCACCCCTCCACTTT	CASSPGQDSYNSPLHF
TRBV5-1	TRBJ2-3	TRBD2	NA	TGCGCCAGCAGCCAACTAGCGACTAGCACAGATACGCAGTATTTT	CASSQLATSTDTQYF